These T cell receptor beta chains were read from a single sample in a study of beta chain features in type 1 diabetes. TCRdb keeps only in-frame clones here, not all; method: immunoSEQ multiplex PCR. This table has about 640,000 clones, about an eighth appearing once. The sequencing sample was made of naive CD4+ T cells from blood. The receptors originated from a man aged 25 to 40 with type 1 diabetes. CDR3s include the opening cysteine and the closing phenylalanine or tryptophan. D genes are given only for firm matches. The size of a clone is reported for some rows only, either as once, few or many, or as a class for expanded clones.

TRBD1 | TRBJ2-7 | - | TRBV7-3 | TGTGCCAGCAGCCGAACCGACAGGGGTGAGCAGTACTTC | CASSRTDRGEQYF
- | TRBJ2-2 | few | TRBV28 | TGTGCCAGCAGTTCAGGGATTCTTGGCACCGGGGAGCTGTTTTTT | CASSSGILGTGELFF
- | TRBJ2-2 | few | TRBV14 | TGTGCCAGCAGCCGACTCGGGGCCCACACCGGGGAGCTGTTTTTT | CASSRLGAHTGELFF
- | TRBJ2-2 | - | TRBV6-6 | TGTGCCAGCACCAGGGCAGAAGTTGGGGAGCTGTTTTTT | CASTRAEVGELFF
- | TRBJ2-3 | - | TRBV9 | TGTGCCAGCAGCGTAGGTGGGACGAGAGGGGGCACAGATACGCAGTATTTT | CASSVGGTRGGTDTQYF
- | TRBJ2-7 | - | TRBV30 | TGTGCCGGACACGATGACAGATACTCCTACGAGCAGTACTTC | CAGHDDRYSYEQYF
- | TRBJ2-7 | - | TRBV27 | TGTGCCAGCAGCCCGGTAGGGTACGAGCAGTACTTC | CASSPVGYEQYF
- | TRBJ2-5 | few | TRBV5-1 | TGCGCCAGCAGCTCAATTCAGTCGGGGGAGACCCAGTACTTC | CASSSIQSGETQYF
- | TRBJ2-1 | - | TRBV4-3 | TGCGCCAGCAGCCAAGATCAGTATGAGCAGTTCTTC | CASSQDQYEQFF
- | TRBJ1-5 | few | TRBV10-3 | TGTGCCATCAGCCCCGCAGGGATCAATCAGCCCCAGCATTTT | CAISPAGINQPQHF
- | TRBJ2-1 | few | TRBV5-4 | TGTGCCAGCAGCTTGGAGCCGGGGCCATACAATGAGCAGTTCTTC | CASSLEPGPYNEQFF
TRBD2 | TRBJ2-1 | - | TRBV28 | TGTGCCAGATTAGCGGGGGGGCTCTTC | CARLAGGLF
TRBD1 | TRBJ2-1 | - | TRBV5-6 | TGTGCCAGCAGCCCCGGGACAGGGGTTTACAATGAGCAGTTCTTC | CASSPGTGVYNEQFF
- | TRBJ2-5 | few | TRBV7-9 | TGTGCCAGCGCCCAACAAGAGACCCAGTACTTC | CASAQQETQYF
- | TRBJ2-3 | - | TRBV2 | TGTGCCACCCTATACAGAAGCACAGATACGCAGTATTTT | CATLYRSTDTQYF
- | TRBJ2-3 | - | TRBV7-2 | TGTGCCAGCAGCTTAGTCCCCCCCGGCGGCGGGTCCCGGCGGAGGCAGTATTTT | CASSLVPPGGGSRRRQYF
- | TRBJ1-6 | few | TRBV27 | TGTGCCAGCAGTCAACACTCGACAGGCGGGAGGAATTCACCCCTCCACTTT | CASSQHSTGGRNSPLHF
- | TRBJ2-2 | few | TRBV7-7 | TGTGCTAGCAGCTTAGAGCAGGTTTCGAACACCGGGGAGCTGTTTTTT | CASSLEQVSNTGELFF
TRBD1 | TRBJ1-5 | - | TRBV7-9 | TGTGCCAGCAGCTATCAGGGGGGCAATCAGCCCCAGCATTTT | CASSYQGGNQPQHF
TRBD1 | TRBJ2-2 | few | TRBV9 | TGTGCCAGCAGCGTAGCCCCGACCCTTTTACAGGGGCCAAACACCGGGGAGCTGTTTTTT | CASSVAPTLLQGPNTGELFF
- | TRBJ1-2 | - | TRBV25-1 | TGTGCCAGCAGTGAACGGACAAGCTATGGCTACACCTTC | CASSERTSYGYTF
TRBD1 | TRBJ1-2 | few | TRBV7-9 | TGTGCCAGCAGCCCGACAGGGACCCGGTCGAGCTATGGCTACACCTTC | CASSPTGTRSSYGYTF
- | TRBJ1-1 | - | TRBV19 | TGTGCCAGTACCCAAAGGGGCACTGAAGCTTTCTTT | CASTQRGTEAFF
- | TRBJ1-1 | - | TRBV5-1 | TGCGCCAGCAGTGGTAGCAGTGGGCAGCCCTTTGAAGCTTTCTTT | CASSGSSGQPFEAFF
- | TRBJ1-5 | - | TRBV5-1 | TGCGCCAGCAGCTTGAATAGTAGAGATCAGCCCCAGCATTTT | CASSLNSRDQPQHF
- | TRBJ2-5 | few | TRBV5-6 | TGTGCCAGCAGGACGTCGAAGTTGGCGGGATCCCAAGAGACCCAGTACTTC | CASRTSKLAGSQETQYF
TRBD2 | TRBJ2-2 | - | TRBV9 | TGTGCCAGCAGCGTAGTGGCGGGGGAGACCGGGGAGCTGTTTTTT | CASSVVAGETGELFF
TRBD1 | TRBJ2-7 | - | TRBV11-2 | TGTGCCAGCAGCCCTTTCGGGACAGGGGCCGACGAGCAGTACTTC | CASSPFGTGADEQYF
TRBD1 | TRBJ2-1 | - | TRBV27 | TGTGCCAGCAGTTTACGGGACAGGAATTATGAGCAGTTCTTC | CASSLRDRNYEQFF
- | TRBJ2-1 | - | TRBV5-1 | TGCGCCAGCAGCCTGACTGCAGTATCCAATGAGCAGTTCTTC | CASSLTAVSNEQFF
- | TRBJ2-3 | few | TRBV6-1 | TGTGCCAGCAGCCAATTGGCAGATACGCAGTATTTT | CASSQLADTQYF
- | TRBJ1-2 | few | TRBV7-2 | TGTGCCAGCAGCTCGAGAGAGGACCCCGCCGGCTACACCTTC | CASSSREDPAGYTF
- | TRBJ2-3 | few | TRBV25-1 | TGTGCCAGCAGCCATATGCTAGGGGCCACAGATACGCAGTATTTT | CASSHMLGATDTQYF
- | TRBJ1-1 | - | TRBV7-9 | TGTGCCAGCAGCTTAGGCTCAGGGAACACTGAAGCTTTCTTT | CASSLGSGNTEAFF
- | TRBJ1-4 | - | TRBV18 | TGTGCCAGCTCACCACAAACAGGACGAGAGGAAAAACTGTTTTTT | CASSPQTGREEKLFF
TRBD1 | TRBJ1-2 | few | TRBV28 | TGTGCCAGCAGTTCCTCGCCGGGGACAGGGTATGGCTACACCTTC | CASSSSPGTGYGYTF
- | TRBJ1-2 | few | TRBV30 | TGTGCCTGGAGTCCGGGATCCCTCTATGGCTACACCTTC | CAWSPGSLYGYTF
TRBD2 | TRBJ2-1 | few | TRBV7-3 | TGTGCCAGCAGCCCTACAGCGGGGGGCGAGCAGTTCTTC | CASSPTAGGEQFF
- | TRBJ1-6 | - | TRBV4-2 | TGTGCCAGCAGCCTACAGAAAGTCAATTCACCCCTCCACTTT | CASSLQKVNSPLHF
- | TRBJ1-2 | few | TRBV30 | TGTGCCTGGACTAGTAACTATGGCTACACCTTC | CAWTSNYGYTF
- | TRBJ1-5 | - | TRBV7-2 | TGTGCCAGCAGCTTATTGCAGGGTAACAATCAGCCCCAGCATTTT | CASSLLQGNNQPQHF
- | TRBJ1-3 | few | TRBV19 | TGTGCCAGTAGTATGGTATTCCGGACCGGAAACACCATATATTTT | CASSMVFRTGNTIYF
- | TRBJ2-3 | - | TRBV9 | TGTGCCAGCAGCGTAGAGGGGGGCCCGACAGATACGCAGTATTTT | CASSVEGGPTDTQYF
- | TRBJ2-5 | few | TRBV14 | TGTGCCAGCAGCCAAAGGGGGATCCAAGAGACCCAGTACTTC | CASSQRGIQETQYF
- | TRBJ2-4 | many | TRBV13 | TGTGCCAGCAGCCTCCGCTCCCCAGGGAACATTCAGTACTTC | CASSLRSPGNIQYF